This T cell receptor (beta chain) was identified during a study of long-term antiretroviral therapy in people with HIV. Study conclusions and caveats: Blood dating 2004 to 2017 may reflect older ART regimens. Every time point showed a repertoire led by clones expanded before ART.

As to this clone: Its antigen is unidentified.

The CDR3 loop spans 14 amino acids. Germline CDR1 reads SGHRS; CDR2 reads YFSETQ. Trimming left V 0 bases short and J 1 base short, with 7 bases between. Survey level was the resolution at which the v3.0 immunoSEQ assay ran. Measured with immunoSEQ multiplex PCR; TCRdb has only the in-frame clones, and not every one. Among some 40,000 clones, 94% were seen once, and the ten largest hold roughly 2.3%. Before DNA extraction, 1-10 million cryopreserved PBMC were held in the samples. The input for sequencing was unsorted PBMCs, taken roughly 9.4 years after starting antiretroviral therapy. The chain is built from TRBV5-1 and TRBJ1-1; no clear D gene. The receptor's source is a man younger than 45 with HIV. CDR3 region: CASSLDGENTEAFF. The CDR3 nucleotides read TGCGCCAGCAGCTTGGACGGGGAGAACACTGAAGCTTTCTTT.